This TCR beta chain was profiled in a study of response to subunit inactivated influenza vaccine. TCRdb called the RT-PCR reads again in MiXCR, with one record for every CDR3 protein. In the table there are about 500,000 distinct CDR3 sequences, 7.2% of which are singletons. Germline V CDR1 and CDR2: MDHEN, SYDVKM. V lost 5 bases and J lost 2, with 13 bases in between. This CDR3 contains 15 residues. Whole-study findings and limits: Researchers suggested that each seasonal influenza vaccination recruits few new T cells.

Of note for this clonotype: Its antigen remains unknown.

The rearrangement joins TRBV28 to TRBJ1-3, with a tentative D call TRBD1 (6 bases). Here the sequenced sample was PBMCs from blood, taken around 25 months after vaccination. This TCR derives from a man aged 45-69 years who received an inactivated influenza vaccine. CDR3 residues: CASSPPPGAGNTIYF. The CDR3 coding sequence is TGTGCCAGCAGTCCCCCGCCAGGGGCTGGAAACACCATATATTTT.